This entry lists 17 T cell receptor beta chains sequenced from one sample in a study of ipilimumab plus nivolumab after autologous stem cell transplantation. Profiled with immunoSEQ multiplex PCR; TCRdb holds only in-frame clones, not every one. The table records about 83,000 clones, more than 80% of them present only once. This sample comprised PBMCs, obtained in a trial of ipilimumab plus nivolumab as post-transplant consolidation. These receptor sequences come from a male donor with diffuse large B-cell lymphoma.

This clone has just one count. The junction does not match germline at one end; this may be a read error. For the CDR3, the DNA is TGTGCTAGCAGCTTAAGGGGGGAGGACAGCTATCAGCCCCAGCATTTT. It translates to CASSLRGEDSYQPQHF. The chain links TRBV7-7 to TRBJ1-5; D perhaps matches TRBD1 (6 bases). Per the germline V gene, CDR1 is SSHAT and CDR2 is FNYEAQ (reference sequence). This CDR3 comprises 16 residues.

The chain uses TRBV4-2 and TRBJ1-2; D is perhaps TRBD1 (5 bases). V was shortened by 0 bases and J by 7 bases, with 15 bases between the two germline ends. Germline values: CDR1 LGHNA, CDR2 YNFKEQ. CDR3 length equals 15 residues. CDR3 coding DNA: TGTGCCAGCAGCCAAGACGGGACCAGAATCTTTGGCTACACCTTC. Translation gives CASSQDGTRIFGYTF.

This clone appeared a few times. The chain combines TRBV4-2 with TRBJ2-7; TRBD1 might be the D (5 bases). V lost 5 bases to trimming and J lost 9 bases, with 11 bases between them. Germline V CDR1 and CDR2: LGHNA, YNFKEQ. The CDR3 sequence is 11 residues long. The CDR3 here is CASSVLGRQYF. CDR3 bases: TGTGCCAGCAGCGTCCTGGGGCGGCAGTACTTC.

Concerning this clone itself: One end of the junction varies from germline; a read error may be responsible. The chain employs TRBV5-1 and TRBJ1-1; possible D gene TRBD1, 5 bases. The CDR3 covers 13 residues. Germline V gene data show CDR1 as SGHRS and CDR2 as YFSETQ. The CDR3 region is CTSSLVRETEAFF. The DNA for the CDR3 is TGCACCAGCAGCTTGGTCAGGGAAACTGAAGCTTTCTTT.

In nucleotides, the CDR3 is TGTGCCAGCAGCCAAGATGAGAGACTCAGGGGCAATCAGCCCCAGCATTTT. Amino acids: CASSQDERLRGNQPQHF. The genes are TRBV4-2 and TRBJ1-5; D perhaps matches TRBD1 (5 bases). Between the trimmed V and J ends, which lost 0 bases and 2 bases, there was a span of 14 bases. Germline CDR1 and CDR2: LGHNA and YNFKEQ. This CDR3 is built from 17 residues.

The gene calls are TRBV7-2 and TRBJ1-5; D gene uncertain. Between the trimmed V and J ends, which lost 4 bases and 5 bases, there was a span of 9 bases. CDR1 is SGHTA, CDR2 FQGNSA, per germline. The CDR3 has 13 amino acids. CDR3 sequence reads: CASSSGGHQPQHF. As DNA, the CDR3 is TGTGCCAGCAGCTCAGGCGGCCATCAGCCCCAGCATTTT.

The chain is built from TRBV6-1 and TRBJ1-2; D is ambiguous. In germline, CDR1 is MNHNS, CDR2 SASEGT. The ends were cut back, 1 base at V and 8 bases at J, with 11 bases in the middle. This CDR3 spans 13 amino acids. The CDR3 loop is CASSEVSRGGYTF. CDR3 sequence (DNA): TGTGCCAGCAGTGAAGTGTCAAGAGGAGGCTACACCTTC.

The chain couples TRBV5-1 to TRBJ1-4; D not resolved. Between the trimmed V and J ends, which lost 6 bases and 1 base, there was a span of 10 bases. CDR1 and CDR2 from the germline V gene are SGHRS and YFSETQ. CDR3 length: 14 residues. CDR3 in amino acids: CASTEGRTNEKLFF. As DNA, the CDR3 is TGCGCCAGCACAGAAGGGAGAACTAATGAAAAACTGTTTTTT.

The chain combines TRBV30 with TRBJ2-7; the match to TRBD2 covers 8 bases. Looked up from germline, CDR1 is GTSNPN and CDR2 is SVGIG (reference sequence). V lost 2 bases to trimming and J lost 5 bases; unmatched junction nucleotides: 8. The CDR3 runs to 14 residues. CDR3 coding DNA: TGTGCCTGGAGTCCGGGGGGGGGTCGGCACGAGCAGTACTTC. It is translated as CAWSPGGGRHEQYF.

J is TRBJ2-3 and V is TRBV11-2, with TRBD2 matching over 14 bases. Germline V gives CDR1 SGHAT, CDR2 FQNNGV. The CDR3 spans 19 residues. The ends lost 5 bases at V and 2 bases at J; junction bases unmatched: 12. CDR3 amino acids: CASSPQLGTSGGNTDTQYF. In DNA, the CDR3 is TGTGCCAGCAGCCCCCAGCTCGGGACTAGCGGGGGAAACACAGATACGCAGTATTTT. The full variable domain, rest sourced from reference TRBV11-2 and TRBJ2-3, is EAGVAQSPRYKIIEKRQSVAFWCNPISGHATLYWYQQILGQGPKLLIQFQNNGVVDDSQLPKDRFSAERLKGVDSTLKIQPAKLEDSAVYLCASSPQLGTSGGNTDTQYFGPGTRLTVL.

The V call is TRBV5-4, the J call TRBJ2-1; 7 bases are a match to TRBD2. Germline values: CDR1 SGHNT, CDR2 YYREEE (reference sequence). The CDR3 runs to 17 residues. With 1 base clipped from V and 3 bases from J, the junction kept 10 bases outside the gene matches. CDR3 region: CASSLSGGGYYYNEQFF. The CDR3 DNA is TGTGCCAGCAGCTTGTCAGGCGGGGGTTATTACTACAATGAGCAGTTCTTC.

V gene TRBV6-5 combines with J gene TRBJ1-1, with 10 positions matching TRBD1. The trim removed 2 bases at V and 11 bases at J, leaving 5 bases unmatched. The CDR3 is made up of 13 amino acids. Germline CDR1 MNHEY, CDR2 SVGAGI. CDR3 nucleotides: TGTGCCAGCAGTTACACGACAGGGGGCCGGGCTTTCTTT. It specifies CASSYTTGGRAFF.

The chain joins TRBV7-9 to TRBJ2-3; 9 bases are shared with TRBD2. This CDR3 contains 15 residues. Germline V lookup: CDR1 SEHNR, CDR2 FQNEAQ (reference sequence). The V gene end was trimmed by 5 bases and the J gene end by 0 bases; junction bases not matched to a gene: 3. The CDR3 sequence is CASSDGTSSTDTQYF. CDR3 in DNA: TGTGCCAGCAGCGACGGGACTAGCAGCACAGATACGCAGTATTTT.

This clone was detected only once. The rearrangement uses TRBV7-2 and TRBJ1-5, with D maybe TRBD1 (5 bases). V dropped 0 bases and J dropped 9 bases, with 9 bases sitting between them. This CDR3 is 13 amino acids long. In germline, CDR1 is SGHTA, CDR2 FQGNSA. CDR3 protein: CASSLAGERPQHF. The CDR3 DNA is TGTGCCAGCAGCTTAGCGGGGGAGAGGCCCCAGCATTTT.

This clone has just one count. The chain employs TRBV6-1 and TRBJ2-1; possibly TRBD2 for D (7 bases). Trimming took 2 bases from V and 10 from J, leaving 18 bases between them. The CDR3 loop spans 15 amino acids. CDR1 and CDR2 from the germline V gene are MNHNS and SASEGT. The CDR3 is CASSEWGGPVWEQFF. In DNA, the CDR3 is TGTGCCAGCAGTGAATGGGGGGGGCCGGTATGGGAGCAGTTCTTC.

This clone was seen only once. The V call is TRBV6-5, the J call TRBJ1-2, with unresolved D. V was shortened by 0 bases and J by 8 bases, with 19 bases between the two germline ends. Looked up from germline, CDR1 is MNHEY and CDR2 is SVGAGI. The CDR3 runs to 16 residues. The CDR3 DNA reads TGTGCCAGCAGTTACTCGCTTCACACGCCTCTTTGGGGCTACACCTTC. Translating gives CASSYSLHTPLWGYTF.

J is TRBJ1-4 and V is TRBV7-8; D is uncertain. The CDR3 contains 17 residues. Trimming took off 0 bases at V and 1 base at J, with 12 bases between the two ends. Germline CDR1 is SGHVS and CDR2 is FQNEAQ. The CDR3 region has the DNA TGTGCCAGCAGCTTAGCCTTGAGGATGGGAACTAATGAAAAACTGTTTTTT. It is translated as CASSLALRMGTNEKLFF.